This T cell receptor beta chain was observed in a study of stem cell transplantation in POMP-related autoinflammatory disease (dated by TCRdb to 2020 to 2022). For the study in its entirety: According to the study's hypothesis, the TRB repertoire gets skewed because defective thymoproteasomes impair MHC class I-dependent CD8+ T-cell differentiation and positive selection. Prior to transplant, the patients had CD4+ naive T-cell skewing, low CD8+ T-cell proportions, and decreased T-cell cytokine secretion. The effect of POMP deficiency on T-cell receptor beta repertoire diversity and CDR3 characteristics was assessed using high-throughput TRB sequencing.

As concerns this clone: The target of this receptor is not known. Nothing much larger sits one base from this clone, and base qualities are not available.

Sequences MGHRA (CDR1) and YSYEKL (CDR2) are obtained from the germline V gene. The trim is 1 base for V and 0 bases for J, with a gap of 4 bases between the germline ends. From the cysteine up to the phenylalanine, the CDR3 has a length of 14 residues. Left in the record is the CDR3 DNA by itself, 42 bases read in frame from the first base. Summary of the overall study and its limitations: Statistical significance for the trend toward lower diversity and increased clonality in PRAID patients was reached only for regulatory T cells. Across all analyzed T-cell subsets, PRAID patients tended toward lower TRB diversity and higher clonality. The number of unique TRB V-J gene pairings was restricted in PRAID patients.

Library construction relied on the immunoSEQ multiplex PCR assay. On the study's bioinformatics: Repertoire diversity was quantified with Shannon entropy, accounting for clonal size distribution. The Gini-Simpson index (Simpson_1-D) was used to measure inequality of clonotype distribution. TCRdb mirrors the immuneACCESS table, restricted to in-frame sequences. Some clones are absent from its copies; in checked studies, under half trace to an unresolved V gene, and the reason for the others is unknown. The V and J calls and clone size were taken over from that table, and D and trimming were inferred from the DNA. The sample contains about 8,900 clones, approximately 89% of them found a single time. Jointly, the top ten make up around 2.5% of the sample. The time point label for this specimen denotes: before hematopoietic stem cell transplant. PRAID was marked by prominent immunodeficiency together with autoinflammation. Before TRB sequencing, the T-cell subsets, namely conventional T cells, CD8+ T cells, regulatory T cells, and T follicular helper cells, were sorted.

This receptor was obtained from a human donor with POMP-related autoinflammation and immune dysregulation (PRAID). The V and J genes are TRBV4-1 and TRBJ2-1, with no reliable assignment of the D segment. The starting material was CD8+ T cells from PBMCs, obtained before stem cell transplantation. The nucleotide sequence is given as TGCGCCAGCAGCCAAGTTGGCTCCTACAATGAGCAGTTCTTC. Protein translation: CASSQVGSYNEQFF.